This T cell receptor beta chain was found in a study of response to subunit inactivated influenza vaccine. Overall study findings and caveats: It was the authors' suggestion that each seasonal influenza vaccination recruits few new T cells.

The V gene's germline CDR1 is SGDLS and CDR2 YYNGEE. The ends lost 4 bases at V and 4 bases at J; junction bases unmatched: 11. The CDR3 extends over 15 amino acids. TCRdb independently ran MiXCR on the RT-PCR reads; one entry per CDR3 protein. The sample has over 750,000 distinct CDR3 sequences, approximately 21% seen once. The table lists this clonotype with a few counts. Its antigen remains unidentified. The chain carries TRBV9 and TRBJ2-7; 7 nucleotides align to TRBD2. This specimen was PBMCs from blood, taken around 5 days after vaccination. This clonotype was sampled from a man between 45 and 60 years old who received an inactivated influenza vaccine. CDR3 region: CASSPLGGASYEQYF. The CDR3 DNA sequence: TGTGCCAGCAGCCCTTTGGGAGGGGCGTCTTACGAGCAGTACTTC.